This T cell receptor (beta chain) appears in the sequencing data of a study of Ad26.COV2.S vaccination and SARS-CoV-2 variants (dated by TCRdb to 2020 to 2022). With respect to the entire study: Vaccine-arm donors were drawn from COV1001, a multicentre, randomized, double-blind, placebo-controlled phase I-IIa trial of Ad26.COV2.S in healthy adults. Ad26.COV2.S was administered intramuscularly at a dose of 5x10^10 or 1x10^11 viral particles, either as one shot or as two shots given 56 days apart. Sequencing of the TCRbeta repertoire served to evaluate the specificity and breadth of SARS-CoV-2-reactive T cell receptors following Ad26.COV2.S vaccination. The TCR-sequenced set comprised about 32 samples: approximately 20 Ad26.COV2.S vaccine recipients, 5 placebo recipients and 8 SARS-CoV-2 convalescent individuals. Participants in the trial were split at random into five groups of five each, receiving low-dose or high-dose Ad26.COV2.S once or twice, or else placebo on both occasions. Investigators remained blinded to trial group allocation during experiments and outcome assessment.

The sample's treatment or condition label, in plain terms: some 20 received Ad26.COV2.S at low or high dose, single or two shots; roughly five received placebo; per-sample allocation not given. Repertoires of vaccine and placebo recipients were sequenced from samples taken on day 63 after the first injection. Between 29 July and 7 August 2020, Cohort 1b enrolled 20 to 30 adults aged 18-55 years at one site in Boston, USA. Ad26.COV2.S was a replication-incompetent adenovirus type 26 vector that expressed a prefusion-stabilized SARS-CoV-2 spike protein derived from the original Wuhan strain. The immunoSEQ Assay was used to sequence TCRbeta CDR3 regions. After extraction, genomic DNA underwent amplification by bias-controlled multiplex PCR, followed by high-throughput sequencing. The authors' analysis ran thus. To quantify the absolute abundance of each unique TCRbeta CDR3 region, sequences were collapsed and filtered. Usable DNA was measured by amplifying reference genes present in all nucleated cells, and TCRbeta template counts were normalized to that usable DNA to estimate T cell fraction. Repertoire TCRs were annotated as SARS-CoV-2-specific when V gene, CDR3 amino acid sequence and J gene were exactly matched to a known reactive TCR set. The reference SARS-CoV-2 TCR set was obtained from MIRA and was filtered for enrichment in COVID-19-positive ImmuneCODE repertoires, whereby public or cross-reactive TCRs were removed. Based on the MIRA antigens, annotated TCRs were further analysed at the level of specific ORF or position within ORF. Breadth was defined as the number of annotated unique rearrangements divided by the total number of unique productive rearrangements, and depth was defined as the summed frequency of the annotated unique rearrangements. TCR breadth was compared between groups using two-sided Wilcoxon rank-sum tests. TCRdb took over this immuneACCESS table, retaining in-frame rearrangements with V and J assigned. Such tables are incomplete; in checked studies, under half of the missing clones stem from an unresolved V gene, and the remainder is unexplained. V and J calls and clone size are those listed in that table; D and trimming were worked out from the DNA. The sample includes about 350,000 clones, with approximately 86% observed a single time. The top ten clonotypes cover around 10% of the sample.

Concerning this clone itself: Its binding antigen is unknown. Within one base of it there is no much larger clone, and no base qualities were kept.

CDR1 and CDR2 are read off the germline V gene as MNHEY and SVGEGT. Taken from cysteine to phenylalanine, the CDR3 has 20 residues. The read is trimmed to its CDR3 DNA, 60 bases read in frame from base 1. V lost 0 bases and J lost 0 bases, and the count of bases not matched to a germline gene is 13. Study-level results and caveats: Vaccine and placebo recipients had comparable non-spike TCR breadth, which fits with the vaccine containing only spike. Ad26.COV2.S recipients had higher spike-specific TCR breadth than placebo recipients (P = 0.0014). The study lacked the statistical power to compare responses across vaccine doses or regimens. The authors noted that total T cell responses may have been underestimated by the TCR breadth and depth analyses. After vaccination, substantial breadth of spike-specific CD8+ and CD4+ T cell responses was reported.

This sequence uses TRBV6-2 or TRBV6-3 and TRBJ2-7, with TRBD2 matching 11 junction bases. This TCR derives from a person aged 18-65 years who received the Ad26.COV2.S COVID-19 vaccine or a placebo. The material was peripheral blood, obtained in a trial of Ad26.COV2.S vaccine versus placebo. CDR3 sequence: CASSYSVPGTSGSSSYEQYF. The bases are TGTGCCAGCAGTTACTCCGTTCCCGGGACTAGCGGTTCCAGCTCCTACGAGCAGTACTTC.